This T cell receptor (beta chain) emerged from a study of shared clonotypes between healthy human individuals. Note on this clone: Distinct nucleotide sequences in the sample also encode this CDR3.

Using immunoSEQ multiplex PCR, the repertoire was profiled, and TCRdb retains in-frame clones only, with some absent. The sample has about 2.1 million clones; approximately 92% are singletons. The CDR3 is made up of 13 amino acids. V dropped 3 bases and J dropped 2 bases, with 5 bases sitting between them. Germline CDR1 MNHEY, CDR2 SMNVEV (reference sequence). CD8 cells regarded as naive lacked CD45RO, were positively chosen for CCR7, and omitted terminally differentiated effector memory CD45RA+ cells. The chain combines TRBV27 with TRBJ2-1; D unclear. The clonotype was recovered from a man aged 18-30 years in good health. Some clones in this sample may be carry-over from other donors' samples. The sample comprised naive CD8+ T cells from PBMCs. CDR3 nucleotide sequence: TGTGCCAGCAGTTTCGCACCCTACAATGAGCAGTTCTTC. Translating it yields CASSFAPYNEQFF.